A single T cell receptor (beta chain) is shown here with its context. Per the study methods: Reference gene primer amplification in the assay estimated nucleated cell counts. Sequencing used immunoSEQ multiplex PCR; TCRdb keeps in-frame clones, though not all of them. V, J and clone size were drawn from that table, and D and trimming were deduced from the DNA. The sample has under 200,000 clones; 83% are singletons. The record originates from a study of blood T cell repertoires in COVID-19. About the research overall: PBMCs, B-cell-depleted T cells, or T cells were the source of the cDNA or gDNA that made up the material.

The CDR3 is 14 residues long. The junction had 6 bases not matched to a gene; V was cut back by 4 bases and J by 3 bases. Germline V CDR1 and CDR2: SGHKS, YYEKEE (reference sequence). Sequencing input: peripheral blood. The gene calls are TRBV5-5 and TRBJ1-2; 7 positions agree with TRBD1. This clonotype was obtained from a woman aged 40 to 49 with acute or convalescent COVID-19. The CDR3 loop is CASSLRQGDYGYTF. The CDR3 DNA reads as TGTGCCAGCAGCCTCCGACAGGGTGACTATGGCTACACCTTC.